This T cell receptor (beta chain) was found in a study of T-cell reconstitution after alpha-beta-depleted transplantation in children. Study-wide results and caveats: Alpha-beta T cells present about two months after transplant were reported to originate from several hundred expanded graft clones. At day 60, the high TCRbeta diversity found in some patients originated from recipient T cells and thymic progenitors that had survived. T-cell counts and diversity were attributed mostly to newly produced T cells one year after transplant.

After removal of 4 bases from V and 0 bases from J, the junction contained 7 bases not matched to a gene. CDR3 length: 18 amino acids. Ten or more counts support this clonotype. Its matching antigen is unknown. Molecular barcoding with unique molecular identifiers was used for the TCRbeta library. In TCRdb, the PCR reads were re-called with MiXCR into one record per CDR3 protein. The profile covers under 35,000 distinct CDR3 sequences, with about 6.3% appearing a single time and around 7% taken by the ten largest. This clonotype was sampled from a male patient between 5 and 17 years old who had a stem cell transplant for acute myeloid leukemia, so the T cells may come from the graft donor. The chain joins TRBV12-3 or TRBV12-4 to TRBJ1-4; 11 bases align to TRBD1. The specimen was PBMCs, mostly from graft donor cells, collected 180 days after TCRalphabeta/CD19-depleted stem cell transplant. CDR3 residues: CASSYRTGGFPTNEKLFF. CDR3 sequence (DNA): TGTGCCAGCAGTTACCGGACAGGGGGCTTTCCAACTAATGAAAAACTGTTTTTT.